Presented here are 30 T cell receptor beta chains from one specimen sequenced in a study of shared clonotypes between healthy human individuals. The assay was immunoSEQ multiplex PCR, and TCRdb's table has in-frame clones only and misses some. The data contain roughly 2 million clones, about 95% of them singletons. The sequencing input was naive CD4+ T cells sorted from blood. Subset in this sample: CD45RA+ positively selected. The receptors derive from a man between 18 and 29 years old in good health.

The chain uses TRBV5-4 and TRBJ2-3; D unclear. V lost 0 bases, J lost 1 base, and 9 bases lay in between. The CDR3 is made up of 15 amino acids. Germline V gives CDR1 SGHNT, CDR2 YYREEE (reference sequence). This CDR3 reads CASSLEVLGTDTQYF. The CDR3 DNA follows: TGTGCCAGCAGCTTGGAGGTTTTGGGCACAGATACGCAGTATTTT.

This rearrangement joins TRBV5-4 to TRBJ2-1; TRBD2 matches 9 bases. CDR1 is SGHNT and CDR2 is YYREEE in the germline V gene (reference sequence). With V trimmed by 0 bases and J by 5 bases, 3 bases remained unmatched. The CDR3 spans 15 residues. CDR3 in DNA: TGTGCCAGCAGCTTGGGACTAGCGGCCAACAATGAGCAGTTCTTC. It specifies CASSLGLAANNEQFF.

The gene calls are TRBV10-3 and TRBJ2-1; no firm D call. The CDR3 is made up of 13 amino acids. The germline gives CDR1 ENHRY, CDR2 SYGVKD. V was clipped by 4 bases and J by 7 bases, with 11 bases between them. The CDR3 is CAISGSPRNEQFF. The CDR3 DNA is TGTGCCATCAGTGGCTCCCCTCGAAATGAGCAGTTCTTC.

The V and J genes are TRBV10-2 and TRBJ2-2; maybe TRBD2 (5 bases). Germline CDR1 reads WSHSY; CDR2 reads SAAADI. Deletions cut 4 bases from V and 6 bases from J, with 12 bases between. There are 14 residues in the CDR3. The CDR3 loop is CASSATRSPGELFF. The CDR3 DNA sequence: TGCGCCAGCAGTGCCACTAGATCTCCCGGGGAGCTGTTTTTT.

The chain links TRBV19 to TRBJ2-2; D possibly corresponds to TRBD2 (6 bases). CDR3 length equals 14 residues. Germline values: CDR1 LNHDA, CDR2 SQIVND (reference sequence). With 3 bases removed from V and 3 bases from J, the gap between germline ends came to 8 bases. CDR3 bases: TGTGCCAGTAGTATCAGGGAGGACACCGGGGAGCTGTTTTTT. It encodes CASSIREDTGELFF. The full variable domain, with the rest looked up from reference TRBV19 and TRBJ2-2, is DGGITQSPKYLFRKEGQNVTLSCEQNLNHDAMYWYRQDPGQGLRLIYYSQIVNDFQKGDIAEGYSVSREKKESFPLTVTSAQKNPTAFYLCASSIREDTGELFFGEGSRLTVL.

The chain employs TRBV28 and TRBJ2-2, with 8 positions matching TRBD2. J was trimmed by 4 bases and V by 11 bases; bases with no gene match: 6. The CDR3 runs 13 residues. Germline V gene data show CDR1 as MDHEN and CDR2 as SYDVKM. For the CDR3, the DNA is TGTGCCTCCCGGACTAGCTCCACCGGGGAGCTGTTTTTT. This sequence encodes CASRTSSTGELFF.

The gene calls are TRBV2 and TRBJ2-7; 12 nucleotides line up with TRBD2. The length of the CDR3 is 16 residues. V lost 5 bases and J lost 0; bases outside the gene matches: 5. Germline CDR1 SNHLY, CDR2 FYNNEI. The CDR3 DNA reads TGTGCCAGCAGTAAGAGACTAGCGGGAGACTCCTACGAGCAGTACTTC. Translated: CASSKRLAGDSYEQYF.

The chain carries TRBV30 and TRBJ1-3, with D tentatively TRBD1 (6 bases). The CDR3 has 17 amino acids. Germline V lookup: CDR1 GTSNPN, CDR2 SVGIG (reference sequence). The germline V and J ends were trimmed by 3 bases and 0 bases, with 18 bases remaining between them. Here the CDR3 reads CAWSFNRVFPSGNTIYF. The CDR3 DNA reads TGTGCCTGGAGCTTCAACAGGGTCTTCCCCTCTGGAAACACCATATATTTT.

The V and J genes are TRBV6-6 and TRBJ2-7; 11 nucleotides align to TRBD2. The CDR3 covers 15 residues. Germline CDR1 reads MNHNY; CDR2 reads SVGAGI (reference sequence). Trimming cost V 3 bases and J 2 bases; bases outside gene matches: 3. The chain's CDR3 is CASSYLAGGTYEQYF. CDR3 DNA sequence: TGTGCCAGCAGTTATTTAGCGGGAGGGACCTACGAGCAGTACTTC.

V usage is TRBV5-1 and J usage is TRBJ2-3; 7 bases agree with TRBD1. The CDR3 loop spans 15 amino acids. V lost 3 bases, J lost 3 bases, and 7 bases stayed unmatched. CDR1 and CDR2 (germline): SGHRS, YFSETQ. CDR3 in amino acids: CASSSRQGGTDTQYF. The CDR3 nucleotides read TGCGCCAGCAGCTCCCGACAGGGTGGGACAGATACGCAGTATTTT.

V is TRBV7-9 and J is TRBJ2-3; D uncertain. The V end was cut by 0 bases, the J end by 0 bases, with 13 bases between. Germline V gene data show CDR1 as SEHNR and CDR2 as FQNEAQ (reference sequence). This CDR3 has 17 residues. This chain's CDR3 is CASSLASFGFSTDTQYF. The CDR3 DNA reads TGTGCCAGCAGCTTAGCGTCATTTGGGTTTAGCACAGATACGCAGTATTTT.

This clone was detected only once. This sequence joins TRBV5-4 and TRBJ1-2; 7 positions match TRBD1. CDR1 is SGHNT and CDR2 is YYREEE in the germline V gene (reference sequence). The CDR3 covers 14 residues. With 3 bases clipped from V and 8 bases from J, the junction kept 10 bases outside the gene matches. CDR3 DNA sequence: TGTGCCAGCAGCTCGGGACAGCTTTTCGGGGGCTACACCTTC. It codes for CASSSGQLFGGYTF.

A single count supports this clone. Different DNA sequences within this sample yield the same CDR3. This rearrangement joins TRBV27 to TRBJ2-7; D ambiguous. The germline V and J ends were trimmed by 2 bases and 2 bases, with 7 bases remaining between them. The CDR3 is 13 amino acids. The germline V gene has CDR1 MNHEY and CDR2 SMNVEV (reference sequence). CDR3: CASSLKGPYEQYF. CDR3 DNA sequence: TGTGCCAGCAGTTTAAAAGGCCCCTACGAGCAGTACTTC.

This chain connects TRBV28 to TRBJ1-6; no firm D call. Germline lookup yields CDR1 MDHEN and CDR2 SYDVKM. The CDR3 covers 15 residues. Trimming left V 3 bases short and J 6 bases short, with 12 bases between. This chain's CDR3 is CASSFSDIINSPLHF. The CDR3 bases are TGTGCCAGCAGTTTCTCCGACATAATTAATTCACCCCTCCACTTT.

For this clone: The same CDR3 can be traced to other DNA sequences in this sample. V usage is TRBV19 and J usage is TRBJ2-6; D call uncertain. Germline loops: CDR1 LNHDA, CDR2 SQIVND (reference sequence). The CDR3 runs to 14 residues. Trimming shortened V by 5 bases and J by 3 bases, and 8 bases separated the two germline ends. The CDR3: CASSPGSGANVLTF. The CDR3 DNA sequence: TGTGCCAGTAGTCCGGGTAGTGGGGCCAACGTCCTGACTTTC.

This chain uses TRBV30 with TRBJ1-2, with D possibly matching TRBD1 (5 bases). The germline V gene encodes CDR1 GTSNPN and CDR2 SVGIG (reference sequence). Trimming cost V 4 bases and J 4 bases, with 19 bases left between them. The CDR3 has 15 amino acids. The CDR3 nucleotides read TGTGCCTGGATGGGAAACATGCAGAGGGGCTATGGCTACACCTTC. Amino acid sequence: CAWMGNMQRGYGYTF.

This clone was seen once. The chain carries TRBV2 and TRBJ1-1; no clear D gene. CDR1 is SNHLY and CDR2 is FYNNEI in the germline V gene. The CDR3 covers 13 residues. V lost 8 bases to trimming and J lost 1 base, with 11 bases between them. Here the CDR3 reads CASEIQTNTEAFF. The DNA of the CDR3 is TGTGCCAGCGAAATACAGACGAACACTGAAGCTTTCTTT.

The chain links TRBV28 to TRBJ2-1, with TRBD2 matching 8 bases. CDR1 and CDR2 (germline): MDHEN, SYDVKM. With 11 bases clipped from V and 4 bases from J, the junction kept 25 bases outside the gene matches. This CDR3 comprises 19 residues. CDR3 in DNA: TGTGCCGCTTGGGGAGGAGCGGCTTTCGGGACTAGTAGGTACAATGAGCAGTTCTTC. Its translation: CAAWGGAAFGTSRYNEQFF.

In the case of this clone: This specimen includes other DNA sequences encoding the same CDR3. The chain has TRBV2 and TRBJ2-2; 8 positions agree with TRBD2. CDR1 SNHLY and CDR2 FYNNEI come from the germline V gene. The V and J ends lost 5 bases and 2 bases, in that order; junction bases with no gene match: 4. This CDR3 has 15 amino acids. The chain's CDR3 is CASSSSGVNTGELFF. CDR3 DNA: TGTGCCAGCAGTAGTAGCGGGGTAAACACCGGGGAGCTGTTTTTT.

CDR3 in DNA: TGTGCCAGCAGTGACGGTACTTCTGGAAACACCATATATTTT. Translated, it gives CASSDGTSGNTIYF. The J gene is TRBJ1-3, the V gene TRBV27; D ambiguous. This CDR3 has 14 residues. The germline V gene encodes CDR1 MNHEY and CDR2 SMNVEV (reference sequence). The V gene lost 5 bases and the J gene lost 1 base, with 9 bases spanning the gap.

This clone was found once. Other nucleotide sequences in the sample specify the same CDR3. This chain joins TRBV19 and TRBJ1-2, with 11 bases fitting TRBD1. J gave up 4 bases and V 6 bases, and 1 base lay outside the gene matches. CDR1 is LNHDA, CDR2 SQIVND, per germline (reference sequence). CDR3 length: 13 residues. The CDR3 here is CASRGQGAYGYTF. For the CDR3, the DNA is TGTGCCAGTAGAGGACAGGGGGCCTATGGCTACACCTTC.

The chain is built from TRBV6-5 and TRBJ2-5; 7 bases are a match to TRBD2. CDR1 is MNHEY, CDR2 SVGAGI, per germline. The CDR3 runs to 14 residues. Unmatched junction bases numbered 7, after V lost 6 bases and J lost 3 bases. The CDR3 loop reads CASRRDYLEETQYF. The CDR3 DNA sequence: TGTGCCAGCAGAAGGGACTACCTAGAAGAGACCCAGTACTTC.

The chain joins TRBV30 to TRBJ1-5; D remains unclear. The CDR3 is 14 residues long. Per the germline V gene, CDR1 is GTSNPN and CDR2 is SVGIG (reference sequence). The germline V and J ends were trimmed by 0 bases and 6 bases, with 12 bases remaining between them. DNA for the CDR3: TGTGCCTGGAGTGTACGGGCAGCTGCTCAGCCCCAGCATTTT. Its protein is CAWSVRAAAQPQHF.

The J gene is TRBJ2-5, the V gene TRBV5-6; possible D gene TRBD1, 6 bases. The CDR3 loop spans 15 amino acids. The germline CDR1 and CDR2 sequences are SGHDT and YYEEEE. Trimming shortened V by 8 bases and J by 3 bases, and 20 bases separated the two germline ends. The DNA for the CDR3 is TGTGCCAGTTTCCCCAGGCGGCAGGGGAAAGAGACCCAGTACTTC. Translation gives CASFPRRQGKETQYF.

This sequence joins TRBV5-6 and TRBJ1-2; D gene uncertain. This CDR3 has 14 amino acids. Per the germline V gene, CDR1 is SGHDT and CDR2 is YYEEEE. The ends were cut back, 5 bases at V and 2 bases at J, with 13 bases in the middle. The CDR3 region has the DNA TGTGCCAGCAGAATCCTTGGGCAGAACTATGGCTACACCTTC. As protein: CASRILGQNYGYTF.

The chain employs TRBV10-1 and TRBJ2-5; either TRBD1 or TRBD2 may fit D (5 bases each). Germline CDR1 is WNHNN and CDR2 is SYGVQD (reference sequence). The length of the CDR3 is 14 residues. V dropped 6 bases and J dropped 2 bases, with 13 bases sitting between them. CDR3 sequence: CASSPGLNQETQYF. The DNA of the CDR3 is TGCGCCAGCAGCCCGGGGCTGAATCAAGAGACCCAGTACTTC.

The chain combines TRBV7-2 with TRBJ2-1; D gene unclear. V was clipped by 2 bases and J by 12 bases, with 8 bases between them. Germline V CDR1 and CDR2: SGHTA, FQGNSA. The CDR3 covers 11 residues. Written as DNA, the CDR3 is TGTGCCAGCAGCTTAATTAGGATGCAGTTCTTC. Residues: CASSLIRMQFF.

V gene TRBV6-1 combines with J gene TRBJ1-1, with D perhaps matching TRBD1 (5 bases). V lost 11 bases, J lost 1 base, and 14 bases lay in between. There are 13 residues in the CDR3. CDR1 MNHNS and CDR2 SASEGT come from the germline V gene. CDR3 sequence: CAGGAKWNTEAFF. The CDR3, as DNA: TGTGCCGGAGGGGCCAAATGGAACACTGAAGCTTTCTTT.

V usage is TRBV19 and J usage is TRBJ2-1, with a tentative D call TRBD1 (6 bases). The CDR3 runs to 15 residues. V was pared by 6 bases and J by 0 bases, with 12 bases between. Germline V gives CDR1 LNHDA, CDR2 SQIVND (reference sequence). CDR3 nucleotide sequence: TGTGCCAGTAGCTTACAGGGCAGCTCCTACAATGAGCAGTTCTTC. Its translation is CASSLQGSSYNEQFF.

This chain links TRBV10-1 with TRBJ2-2; possible D gene TRBD2, 5 bases. V was cut by 4 bases and J by 6 bases, with 9 bases left in between. The V gene's germline CDR1 is WNHNN and CDR2 SYGVQD (reference sequence). This CDR3 contains 13 residues. CDR3 residues: CASSGGGPGELFF. CDR3 bases: TGCGCCAGCAGTGGTGGAGGCCCCGGGGAGCTGTTTTTT.